The entry that follows covers one T cell receptor (beta chain) sequence. Its antigen is as yet unknown. This CDR3 region has 12 residues. Germline V gene sequence: CDR1 SGHNT, CDR2 YYREEE (reference sequence). This entry is derived from a study of blood T cells in healthy people across ages. Whole-study results and caveats: The study found more naive CD4+ cells and higher diversity in long-lived than aged donors.

A second PCR of roughly 7 to 11 cycles used a sample-barcoded 5' primer and a J-beta primer mix. MiXCR was run by TCRdb on the 5' RACE reads, yielding one entry per CDR3 protein. Found here are approximately 830,000 distinct CDR3 sequences, approximately 59% of them singletons; the top ten hold roughly 26%. Per-sample PBMC isolation yielded at least 6 million cells. Sequencing was carried out using blood. The gene calls are TRBV5-4 and TRBJ2-7; no reliable D call. The DNA matches TRBJ2-5 better at its end, which makes the J call doubtful. The receptor comes from a man aged 25-45 years in good health. CDR3 region: CASGPAMETQYF. The DNA for the CDR3 is TGTGCCAGCGGGCCGGCCATGGAGACCCAGTACTTC.